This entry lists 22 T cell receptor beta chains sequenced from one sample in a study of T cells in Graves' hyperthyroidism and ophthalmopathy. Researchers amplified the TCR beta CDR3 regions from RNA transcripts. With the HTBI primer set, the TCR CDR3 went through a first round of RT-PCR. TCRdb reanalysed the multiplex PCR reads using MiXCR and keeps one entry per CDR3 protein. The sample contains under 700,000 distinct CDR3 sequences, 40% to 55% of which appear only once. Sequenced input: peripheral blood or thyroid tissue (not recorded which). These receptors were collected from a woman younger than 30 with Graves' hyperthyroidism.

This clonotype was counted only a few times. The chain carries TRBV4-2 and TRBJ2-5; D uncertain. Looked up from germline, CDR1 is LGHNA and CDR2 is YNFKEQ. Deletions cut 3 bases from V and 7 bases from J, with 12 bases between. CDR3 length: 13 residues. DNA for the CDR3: TGTGCCAGCAGCCAGGACCTCTCGGCGACCCAGTACTTC. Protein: CASSQDLSATQYF.

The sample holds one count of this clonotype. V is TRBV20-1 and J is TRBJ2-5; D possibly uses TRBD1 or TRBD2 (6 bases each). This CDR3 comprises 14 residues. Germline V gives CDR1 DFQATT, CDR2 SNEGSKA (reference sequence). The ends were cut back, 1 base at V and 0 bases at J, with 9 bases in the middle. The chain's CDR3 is CSARAGAYQETQYF. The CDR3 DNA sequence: TGCAGTGCTAGAGCGGGGGCGTACCAAGAGACCCAGTACTTC.

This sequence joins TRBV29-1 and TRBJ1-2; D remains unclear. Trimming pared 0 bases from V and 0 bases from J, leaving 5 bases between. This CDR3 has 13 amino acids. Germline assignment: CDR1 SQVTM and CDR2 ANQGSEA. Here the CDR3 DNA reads TGCAGCGTTGAAGAGGGGACTAACTATGGCTACACCTTC. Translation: CSVEEGTNYGYTF.

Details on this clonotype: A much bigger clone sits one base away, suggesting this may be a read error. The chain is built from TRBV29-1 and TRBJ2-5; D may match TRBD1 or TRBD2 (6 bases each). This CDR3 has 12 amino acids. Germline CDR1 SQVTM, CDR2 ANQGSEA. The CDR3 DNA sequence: TGCAGCGTTGAGGGGGGCCAAGGGACCCAGTACTTC. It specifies CSVEGGQGTQYF.

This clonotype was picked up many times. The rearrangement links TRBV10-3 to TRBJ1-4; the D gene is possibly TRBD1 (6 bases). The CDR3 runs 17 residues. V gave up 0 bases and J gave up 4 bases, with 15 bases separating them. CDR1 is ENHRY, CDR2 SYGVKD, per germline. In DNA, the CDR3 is TGTGCCATCAGTGAGTCGAAAGGTGGACAGCTTAATGAAAAACTGTTTTTT. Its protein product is CAISESKGGQLNEKLFF.

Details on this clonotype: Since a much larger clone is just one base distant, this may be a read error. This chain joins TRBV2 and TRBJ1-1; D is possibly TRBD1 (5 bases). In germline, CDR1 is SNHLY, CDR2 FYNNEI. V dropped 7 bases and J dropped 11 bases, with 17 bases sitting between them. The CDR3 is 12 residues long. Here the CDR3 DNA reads TGTGCCAGCACCGGGACCTTGGTCAAGGCTTTCTTT. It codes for CASTGTLVKAFF.

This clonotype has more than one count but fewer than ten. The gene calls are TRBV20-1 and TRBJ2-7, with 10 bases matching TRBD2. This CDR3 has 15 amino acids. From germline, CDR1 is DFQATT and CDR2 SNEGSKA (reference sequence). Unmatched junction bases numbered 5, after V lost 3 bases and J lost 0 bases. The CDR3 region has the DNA TGCAGTGCTAGGGCGGGACTAGCGCGCTCCTACGAGCAGTACTTC. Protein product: CSARAGLARSYEQYF.

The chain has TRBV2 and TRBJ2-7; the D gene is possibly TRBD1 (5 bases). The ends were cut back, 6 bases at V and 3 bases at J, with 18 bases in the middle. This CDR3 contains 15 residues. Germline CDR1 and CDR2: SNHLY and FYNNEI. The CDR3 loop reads CASSLGGGAYYEQYF. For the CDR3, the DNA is TGTGCCAGCAGCTTGGGCGGTGGGGCCTACTACGAGCAGTACTTC. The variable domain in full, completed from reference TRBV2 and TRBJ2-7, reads EPEVTQTPSHQVTQMGQEVILRCVPISNHLYFYWYRQILGQKVEFLVSFYNNEISEKSEIFDDQFSVERPDGSNFTLKIRSTKLEDSAMYFCASSLGGGAYYEQYFGPGTRLTVT.

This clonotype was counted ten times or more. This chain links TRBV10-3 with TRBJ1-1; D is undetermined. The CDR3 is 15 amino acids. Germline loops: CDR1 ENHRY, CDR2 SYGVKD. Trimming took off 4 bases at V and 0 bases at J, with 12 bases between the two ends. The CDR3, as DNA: TGTGCCATCAGTGCCACAAGCCTAATGAACACTGAAGCTTTCTTT. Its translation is CAISATSLMNTEAFF.

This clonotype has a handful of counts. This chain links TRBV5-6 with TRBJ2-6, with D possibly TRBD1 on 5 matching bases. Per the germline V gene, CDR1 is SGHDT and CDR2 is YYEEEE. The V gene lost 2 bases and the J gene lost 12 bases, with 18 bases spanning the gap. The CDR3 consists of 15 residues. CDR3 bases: TGTGCCAGCAGCTTACGACAGATTGAAGTCCCCGTCCTGACTTTC. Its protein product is CASSLRQIEVPVLTF.

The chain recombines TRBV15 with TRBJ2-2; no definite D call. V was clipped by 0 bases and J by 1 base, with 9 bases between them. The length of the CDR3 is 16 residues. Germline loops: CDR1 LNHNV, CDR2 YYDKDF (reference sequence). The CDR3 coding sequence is TGTGCCACCAGCAGAGATCGGAGCCAGAACACCGGGGAGCTGTTTTTT. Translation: CATSRDRSQNTGELFF.

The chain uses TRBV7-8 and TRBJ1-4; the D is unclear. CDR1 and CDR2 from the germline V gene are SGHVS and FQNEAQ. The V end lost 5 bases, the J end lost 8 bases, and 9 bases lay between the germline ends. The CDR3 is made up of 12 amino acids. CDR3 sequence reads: CASSQWEEKLFF. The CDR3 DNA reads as TGTGCCAGCAGCCAATGGGAGGAAAAACTGTTTTTT.

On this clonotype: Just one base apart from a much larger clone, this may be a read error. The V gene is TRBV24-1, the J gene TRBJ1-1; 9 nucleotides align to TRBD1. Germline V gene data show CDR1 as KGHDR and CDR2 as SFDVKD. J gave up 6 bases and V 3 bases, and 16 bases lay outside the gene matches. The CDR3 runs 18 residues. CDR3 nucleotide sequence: TGTGCCACCAGTGATAACACCGGGACAGGGACCTTGGGGGCTGAAGCTTTCTTT. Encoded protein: CATSDNTGTGTLGAEAFF.

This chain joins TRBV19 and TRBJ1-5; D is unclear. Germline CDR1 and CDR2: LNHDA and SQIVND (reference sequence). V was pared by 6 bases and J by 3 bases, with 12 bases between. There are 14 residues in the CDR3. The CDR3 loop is CASREGRDNQPQHF. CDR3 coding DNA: TGTGCCAGTAGGGAAGGGAGGGACAATCAGCCCCAGCATTTT.

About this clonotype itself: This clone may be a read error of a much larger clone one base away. The CDR3 bases are TGTGCCAGCAGCGCCAACAGGATCATGAACACTGAAGCTTTCTTT. Encoded protein: CASSANRIMNTEAFF. The V and J genes are TRBV15 and TRBJ1-1; D possibly corresponds to TRBD1 (5 bases). Germline CDR1 and CDR2: LNHNV and YYDKDF (reference sequence). The CDR3 is 15 amino acids.

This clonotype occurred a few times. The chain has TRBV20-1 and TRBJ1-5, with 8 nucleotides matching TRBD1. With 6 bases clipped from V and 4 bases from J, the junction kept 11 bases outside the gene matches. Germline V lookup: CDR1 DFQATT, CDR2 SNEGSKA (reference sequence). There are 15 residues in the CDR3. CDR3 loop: CSARIGQGLNQPQHF. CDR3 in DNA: TGCAGTGCGCGCATAGGACAGGGTCTTAATCAGCCCCAGCATTTT.

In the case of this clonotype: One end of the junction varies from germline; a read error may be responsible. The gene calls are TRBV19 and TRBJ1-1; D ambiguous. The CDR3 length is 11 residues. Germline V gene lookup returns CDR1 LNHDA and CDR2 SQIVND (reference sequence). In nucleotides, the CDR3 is TGTGCCCGTAGTTGGCGGTCTGAAGCTTTCTTT. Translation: CARSWRSEAFF.

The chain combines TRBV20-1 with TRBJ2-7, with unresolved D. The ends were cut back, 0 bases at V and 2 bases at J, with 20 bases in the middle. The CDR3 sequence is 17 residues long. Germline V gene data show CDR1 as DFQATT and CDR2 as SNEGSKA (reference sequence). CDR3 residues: CSARDAIRRSSPYEQYF. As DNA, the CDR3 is TGCAGTGCTAGAGACGCCATTAGACGCTCCTCTCCCTACGAGCAGTACTTC.

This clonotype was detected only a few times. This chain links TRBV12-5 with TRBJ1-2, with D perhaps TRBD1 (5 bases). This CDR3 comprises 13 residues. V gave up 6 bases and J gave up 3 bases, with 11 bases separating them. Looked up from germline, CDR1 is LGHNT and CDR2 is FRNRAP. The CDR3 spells CASGRQTDYGYTF. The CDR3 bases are TGTGCTAGTGGACGACAGACGGACTATGGCTACACCTTC. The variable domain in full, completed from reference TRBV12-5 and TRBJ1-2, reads DARVTQTPRHKVTEMGQEVTMRCQPILGHNTVFWYRQTMMQGLELLAYFRNRAPLDDSGMPKDRFSAEMPDATLATLKIQPSEPRDSAVYFCASGRQTDYGYTFGSGTRLTVV.

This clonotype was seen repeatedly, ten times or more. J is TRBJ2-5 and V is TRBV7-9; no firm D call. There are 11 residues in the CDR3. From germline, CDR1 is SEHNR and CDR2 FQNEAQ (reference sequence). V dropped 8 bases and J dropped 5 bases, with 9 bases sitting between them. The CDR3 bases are TGTGCCAGCGAGGTTTCGGAGACCCAGTACTTC. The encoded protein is CASEVSETQYF.

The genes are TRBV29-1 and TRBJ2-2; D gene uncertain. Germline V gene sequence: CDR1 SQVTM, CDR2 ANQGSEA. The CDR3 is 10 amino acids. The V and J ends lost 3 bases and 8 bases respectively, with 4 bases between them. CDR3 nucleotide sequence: TGCAGCGTTGAGGAGGGGGAGCTGTTTTTT. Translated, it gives CSVEEGELFF.

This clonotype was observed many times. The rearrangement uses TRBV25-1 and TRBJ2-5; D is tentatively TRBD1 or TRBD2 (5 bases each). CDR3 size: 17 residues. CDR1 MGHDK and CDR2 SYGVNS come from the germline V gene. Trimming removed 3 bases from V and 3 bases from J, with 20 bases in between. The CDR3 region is CASSDLRDRRPKETQYF. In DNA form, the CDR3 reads TGTGCCAGCAGTGACCTTAGGGACCGCCGACCAAAAGAGACCCAGTACTTC.